A single sample is the source of the 15 T cell receptor beta chains below, sequenced in a study of blood T cell repertoires in COVID-19. Only in-frame clones appear in the TCRdb table, and some are missing; sequencing was by immunoSEQ multiplex PCR. This sample yields 25,000 or so clones, of which roughly 85% are seen a single time; approximately 23% belongs to the top ten. The sequenced sample was peripheral blood. These receptors came from a man in his 70s in a cohort sampled during active COVID-19.

V is TRBV5-1 and J is TRBJ2-7, with D possibly being TRBD1 (6 bases). The ends were cut back, 4 bases at V and 2 bases at J, with 16 bases in the middle. Germline CDR1 and CDR2: SGHRS and YFSETQ. This CDR3 has 15 residues. This CDR3 reads CASSRVGGQPYEQYF. DNA for the CDR3: TGCGCCAGCAGCAGGGTCGGCGGACAGCCCTACGAGCAGTACTTC.

Turning to this clone: This specimen includes other DNA sequences encoding the same CDR3. The J gene is TRBJ2-7, the V gene TRBV7-9; D perhaps matches TRBD2 (6 bases). The CDR3 runs to 14 residues. Germline V gene sequence: CDR1 SEHNR, CDR2 FQNEAQ (reference sequence). V lost 2 bases and J 0 bases, leaving 8 bases between the germline ends. CDR3 sequence (DNA): TGTGCCAGCAGCTTACGGGGGATCTCCTACGAGCAGTACTTC. Translating gives CASSLRGISYEQYF.

Details on this clone: This sample includes further DNA sequences coding for the same CDR3. This rearrangement joins TRBV18 to TRBJ2-5; D is uncertain. The CDR3 is 13 amino acids. V was pared by 2 bases and J by 3 bases, with 7 bases between. Germline assignment: CDR1 KGHSH and CDR2 LQKENI. DNA for the CDR3: TGTGCCAGCTCACCAGGCCAGAAAGAGACCCAGTACTTC. This codes for CASSPGQKETQYF.

This clone was observed a single time. The chain links TRBV27 to TRBJ1-1, with 7 bases that match TRBD1. Losses at the gene ends were 6 bases for V and 0 bases for J; bases not matched to a gene: 7. CDR3 size: 15 residues. Looked up from germline, CDR1 is MNHEY and CDR2 is SMNVEV (reference sequence). CDR3 sequence (DNA): TGTGCCAGCAGGGGACAGCCAAATATGAACACTGAAGCTTTCTTT. It encodes CASRGQPNMNTEAFF.

This clone showed up just once. Additional DNA sequences in this sample encode the identical CDR3. The chain uses TRBV28 and TRBJ2-3; 10 nucleotides agree with TRBD2. The trim removed 4 bases at V and 0 bases at J, leaving 4 bases unmatched. The CDR3 loop spans 16 amino acids. Germline V gene sequence: CDR1 MDHEN, CDR2 SYDVKM. The CDR3 spells CASSSPTSGSTDTQYF. As DNA, the CDR3 is TGTGCCAGCAGTTCCCCGACTAGCGGGAGCACAGATACGCAGTATTTT.

J is TRBJ1-6 and V is TRBV4-2; D remains unclear. Trimming left V 3 bases short and J 5 bases short, with 17 bases between. This CDR3 contains 17 residues. Germline V gene lookup returns CDR1 LGHNA and CDR2 YNFKEQ. The CDR3 sequence is CASSQGESGINNSPLHF. The DNA for the CDR3 is TGTGCCAGCAGCCAGGGCGAATCGGGGATTAATAATTCACCCCTCCACTTT.

V and J are TRBV6-1 and TRBJ2-1; D call uncertain. Germline CDR1 reads MNHNS; CDR2 reads SASEGT. The CDR3 covers 12 residues. V was clipped by 5 bases and J by 4 bases, with 6 bases between them. The CDR3 spells CASSFGYNEQFF. The DNA for the CDR3 is TGTGCCAGCAGTTTCGGGTACAATGAGCAGTTCTTC.

The chain couples TRBV27 to TRBJ1-3, with a possible D match to TRBD1 (5 bases). In germline, CDR1 is MNHEY, CDR2 SMNVEV (reference sequence). The CDR3 is 14 amino acids. Trimming cost V 6 bases and J 2 bases, with 11 bases left between them. DNA of the CDR3: TGTGCCAGCAGACCAGGGACTGCTGGAAACACCATATATTTT. This sequence encodes CASRPGTAGNTIYF.

CDR3 sequence reads: CASSQGTRVNNEQFF. CDR3 coding DNA: TGCGCCAGCAGCCAAGGGACTAGGGTCAACAATGAGCAGTTCTTC. The chain carries TRBV4-1 and TRBJ2-1, with TRBD2 matching 7 bases. V gave up 1 base and J gave up 5 bases; unmatched junction bases: 5. The CDR3 loop spans 15 amino acids. Germline V gene lookup returns CDR1 MGHRA and CDR2 YSYEKL.

The chain uses TRBV6-1 and TRBJ1-3, with D possibly being TRBD1 (5 bases). V lost 1 base and J 7 bases, leaving 14 bases between the germline ends. Germline V gene lookup returns CDR1 MNHNS and CDR2 SASEGT. This CDR3 region has 15 residues. CDR3 coding DNA: TGTGCCAGCAGTGAAGTTTGGGGCGTCAGGAACACCATATATTTT. It specifies CASSEVWGVRNTIYF.

The chain carries TRBV4-1 and TRBJ1-2, with no clear D. There are 13 residues in the CDR3. Trimming took 3 bases from V and 4 from J, leaving 9 bases between them. Germline CDR1 and CDR2: MGHRA and YSYEKL. The CDR3, as DNA: TGCGCCAGCAGCCAGGCGCAGGCCTATGGCTACACCTTC. This encodes CASSQAQAYGYTF.

The gene calls are TRBV6-5 and TRBJ2-3; TRBD1 aligns across 8 bases. This CDR3 has 16 amino acids. The J segment lost 3 bases and the V segment lost 4 bases, leaving 9 bases of the junction unmatched. CDR1 and CDR2 from the germline V gene are MNHEY and SVGAGI. CDR3: CASSSGQGRLTDTQYF. CDR3 DNA: TGTGCCAGCAGTTCCGGACAGGGAAGATTGACAGATACGCAGTATTTT.

There are a few counts of this clone. The V call is TRBV5-1, the J call TRBJ2-7; TRBD2 aligns across 8 bases. With 0 bases clipped from V and 4 bases from J, the junction kept 6 bases outside the gene matches. The CDR3 has 15 residues. The germline V gene has CDR1 SGHRS and CDR2 YFSETQ. The CDR3 DNA sequence: TGCGCCAGCAGCTTGGTTGGCGGGAGGCAATACGAGCAGTACTTC. Translation: CASSLVGGRQYEQYF.

V gene TRBV7-9 combines with J gene TRBJ2-7; no definite D call. The germline CDR1 and CDR2 sequences are SEHNR and FQNEAQ (reference sequence). The CDR3 extends over 12 amino acids. Between the trimmed V and J ends, which lost 1 base and 10 bases, there was a span of 11 bases. This chain's CDR3 is CASSLDVGRQYF. The CDR3 DNA reads TGTGCCAGCAGCTTAGACGTGGGCAGACAGTACTTC.

The chain recombines TRBV5-1 with TRBJ2-7; maybe TRBD2 (6 bases). Germline V gives CDR1 SGHRS, CDR2 YFSETQ. V was cut by 4 bases and J by 4 bases, with 15 bases left in between. This CDR3 is built from 14 residues. The CDR3 DNA is TGCGCCAGCAGCGAAGAGGGACTTCTGTACGAGCAGTACTTC. It specifies CASSEEGLLYEQYF.